One T cell receptor beta chain is described in this entry. The CDR3 covers 11 residues. Trimming removed 6 bases at V and 10 bases at J, with 15 bases between. Germline-derived CDR1 and CDR2 are DFQATT and SNEGSKA (reference sequence). The data belong to a study of CD8 T cells in ankylosing spondylitis. Each CDR3 protein is one row after TCRdb ran MiXCR on the 5' RACE reads. The table lists 250,000 or so distinct CDR3 sequences, around 25% of them singletons. The sequenced sample was blood, either unsorted or a sorted T cell fraction (not recorded which). The chain is built from TRBV20-1 and TRBJ1-2, with D unresolved. This clonotype originated in a male donor with ankylosing spondylitis or in good health (not recorded which). The CDR3: CSATAGSVYTF. DNA for the CDR3: TGCAGTGCCACAGCGGGGAGCGTCTACACCTTC.